This T cell receptor beta chain appears in the sequencing data of a study of OX40 agonist ivuxolimab in advanced cancers. Study-wide findings and caveats: CD8+ T cells were the subset that, on average, had more expanded clones than CD4+. Among patients with partial responses at 0.1-3.0 mg/kg, clonal expansion was among the lowest.

The CDR3 extends over 13 amino acids. V was pared by 3 bases and J by 7 bases, with 10 bases between. Germline assignment: CDR1 LNHDA and CDR2 SQIVND (reference sequence). Measured with immunoSEQ multiplex PCR; TCRdb has only the in-frame clones, and not every one. The table lists about 83,000 clones, more than 80% of them singletons. This clone was recorded only once. Antigen: not known. The sequence came from an adult with an advanced solid tumor such as melanoma, head and neck, liver or kidney cancer. This chain joins TRBV19 and TRBJ1-3; D unresolved. Here the sequenced sample was CD4+ or CD8+ T cells sorted from blood, taken in a trial of the OX40 agonist ivuxolimab. The CDR3 loop reads CASSIEGRNTIYF. The CDR3 coding sequence is TGTGCCAGTAGTATCGAGGGTCGGAACACCATATATTTT.